A single sample gave rise to the 18 T cell receptor beta chains below, sequenced in a study of T cell changes during pregnancy in multiple sclerosis. Repertoires were generated with immunoSEQ multiplex PCR, while TCRdb's copy carries only in-frame clones and drops some. Of some 57,000 clones in the sample, about nine tenths were seen once. This specimen was CD4+ T cells from peripheral blood mononuclear cells, taken in the first trimester of pregnancy. These receptor sequences come from a female donor with multiple sclerosis, enrolled in a pregnancy study.

The V and J genes are TRBV2 and TRBJ2-1; 7 bases map to TRBD1. The CDR3 loop spans 14 amino acids. Trimming removed 6 bases from V and 3 bases from J; junction bases left unmatched: 5. The germline CDR1 and CDR2 sequences are SNHLY and FYNNEI. This CDR3 is CASRTGTVYNEQFF. The CDR3 DNA reads as TGTGCCAGCAGAACCGGGACAGTCTACAATGAGCAGTTCTTC.

The chain has TRBV18 and TRBJ2-7, with a possible D match to TRBD2 (6 bases). This CDR3 is 12 amino acids long. The V and J ends lost 3 bases and 4 bases respectively, with 7 bases between them. Germline V gene sequence: CDR1 KGHSH, CDR2 LQKENI. This chain's CDR3 is CASSPGRYEQYF. Here the CDR3 DNA reads TGTGCCAGCTCACCGGGGAGGTACGAGCAGTACTTC.

The chain combines TRBV10-3 with TRBJ2-2; D call uncertain. This CDR3 is built from 16 residues. V lost 0 bases, J lost 2 bases, and 10 bases lay in between. The germline CDR1 and CDR2 sequences are ENHRY and SYGVKD. CDR3 residues: CAISESVAVNTGELFF. CDR3 DNA: TGTGCCATCAGTGAGTCGGTGGCAGTTAACACCGGGGAGCTGTTTTTT.

The CDR3 sequence is CASSNSIENTEAFF. In DNA, the CDR3 is TGTGCCAGTAGTAACTCAATCGAGAACACTGAAGCTTTCTTT. The chain employs TRBV19 and TRBJ1-1; D gene uncertain. Per germline, CDR1 LNHDA and CDR2 SQIVND (reference sequence). V was cut by 4 bases and J by 1 base, with 10 bases left in between. This CDR3 contains 14 residues.

The chain is built from TRBV5-6 and TRBJ2-2; tentatively, D is TRBD2 (6 bases). Germline lookup yields CDR1 SGHDT and CDR2 YYEEEE. There are 16 residues in the CDR3. V lost 2 bases, J lost 4 bases, and 15 bases lay in between. The DNA of the CDR3 is TGTGCCAGCAGCTTCGTTGAGGGAGCGGGCACCGGGGAGCTGTTTTTT. This encodes CASSFVEGAGTGELFF.

The J gene is TRBJ2-5, the V gene TRBV5-6, with TRBD1 matching 10 bases. Looked up from germline, CDR1 is SGHDT and CDR2 is YYEEEE. Trimming cost V 0 bases and J 7 bases; bases outside gene matches: 6. The CDR3 is made up of 15 amino acids. The CDR3 loop is CASSLEDRGGGTQYF. CDR3 nucleotide sequence: TGTGCCAGCAGCTTGGAGGACAGGGGGGGAGGGACCCAGTACTTC.

The genes are TRBV6-1 and TRBJ1-1; D ambiguous. V lost 0 bases and J 1 base, leaving 6 bases between the germline ends. CDR1 and CDR2 from the germline V gene are MNHNS and SASEGT. The CDR3 consists of 14 residues. The CDR3 nucleotides are TGTGCCAGCAGTGAAGCGCGGTGGAACACTGAAGCTTTCTTT. It translates to CASSEARWNTEAFF.

The chain recombines TRBV5-8 with TRBJ2-5; 7 bases are shared with TRBD2. The CDR3 length is 16 residues. With 2 bases clipped from V and 3 bases from J, the junction kept 10 bases outside the gene matches. The V gene's germline CDR1 is SGHTS and CDR2 YDEGEE. CDR3 sequence reads: CASSFRPWGGEETQYF. The CDR3 DNA reads as TGTGCCAGCAGCTTTAGGCCGTGGGGAGGGGAAGAGACCCAGTACTTC.

The CDR3 coding sequence is TGTGCCAGCAGCTTAGGAACTGGTACAGATACGCAGTATTTT. Its translation is CASSLGTGTDTQYF. V is TRBV11-3 and J is TRBJ2-3; the D is unclear. This CDR3 spans 14 amino acids. The V gene's germline CDR1 is SGHNT and CDR2 YENEEA. The V gene lost 1 base and the J gene lost 3 bases, with 8 bases spanning the gap.

This chain joins TRBV18 and TRBJ2-3; 8 nucleotides align to TRBD2. This CDR3 has 17 amino acids. V lost 3 bases to trimming and J lost 4 bases; unmatched junction nucleotides: 12. The germline gives CDR1 KGHSH, CDR2 LQKENI. The CDR3 protein is CASSPLLSGGTPDTQYF. The CDR3 coding sequence is TGTGCCAGCTCACCGCTACTAAGCGGGGGTACCCCAGATACGCAGTATTTT. The entire variable domain, with the rest obtained from reference TRBV18 and TRBJ2-3, is as follows: NAGVMQNPRHLVRRRGQEARLRCSPMKGHSHVYWYRQLPEEGLKFMVYLQKENIIDESGMPKERFSAEFPKEGPSILRIQQVVRGDSAAYFCASSPLLSGGTPDTQYFGPGTRLTVL.

The rearrangement links TRBV2 to TRBJ2-1, with TRBD1 matching 8 bases. CDR1 SNHLY and CDR2 FYNNEI come from the germline V gene. J was trimmed by 1 base and V by 6 bases; bases with no gene match: 5. The CDR3 has 15 amino acids. The chain's CDR3 is CASRDRDFSYNEQFF. Written as DNA, the CDR3 is TGTGCCAGCAGGGACAGGGATTTTTCCTACAATGAGCAGTTCTTC.

The chain employs TRBV9 and TRBJ1-1, with 9 nucleotides matching TRBD1. Germline V gene sequence: CDR1 SGDLS, CDR2 YYNGEE. V gave up 3 bases and J gave up 6 bases; unmatched junction bases: 9. The CDR3 is made up of 15 amino acids. The CDR3 DNA sequence: TGTGCCAGCAGCGCACCGGACAGGGGATCCGCTGAAGCTTTCTTT. It specifies CASSAPDRGSAEAFF.

For the CDR3, the DNA is TGTGCCAGCAGCCAAGCCCGGACAGGAAACTATGGCTACACCTTC. It specifies CASSQARTGNYGYTF. This chain joins TRBV14 and TRBJ1-2; 7 bases are a match to TRBD1. CDR3 size: 15 residues. CDR1 is SGHDN, CDR2 FVKESK, per germline. Germline trimming cut 1 base from V and 2 bases from J; bases unmatched to any gene: 4.

This clone is a singleton in its sample. The rearrangement links TRBV27 to TRBJ2-2; TRBD1 is a possible D gene (6 bases). The V and J ends lost 5 bases and 5 bases respectively, with 12 bases between them. CDR3 length: 14 residues. Per germline, CDR1 MNHEY and CDR2 SMNVEV (reference sequence). The CDR3: CASSRAGTTGELFF. For the CDR3, the DNA is TGTGCCAGCAGTCGAGCCGGGACAACCGGGGAGCTGTTTTTT.

The chain links TRBV7-2 to TRBJ1-2; D not resolved. The ends were cut back, 6 bases at V and 4 bases at J, with 18 bases in the middle. The CDR3 is 15 amino acids. Looked up from germline, CDR1 is SGHTA and CDR2 is FQGNSA. The chain's CDR3 is CASSSPTPRVYGYTF. CDR3 bases: TGTGCCAGCAGTTCACCGACTCCGAGGGTCTATGGCTACACCTTC.

The chain couples TRBV11-3 to TRBJ2-3; 9 nucleotides match TRBD2. The ends lost 0 bases at V and 1 base at J; junction bases unmatched: 2. The length of the CDR3 is 16 residues. Looked up from germline, CDR1 is SGHNT and CDR2 is YENEEA. The CDR3 DNA sequence: TGTGCCAGCAGCTTAGATTTAGCGGGGGGCACAGATACGCAGTATTTT. Translated: CASSLDLAGGTDTQYF.

The rearrangement joins TRBV30 to TRBJ2-3, with TRBD1 matching over 9 bases. The CDR3 loop spans 15 amino acids. The germline CDR1 and CDR2 sequences are GTSNPN and SVGIG (reference sequence). The V segment lost 0 bases and the J segment 3 bases; nucleotides outside the gene matches: 4. The CDR3: CAWSVGDRDTDTQYF. CDR3 in DNA: TGTGCCTGGAGTGTTGGGGACAGGGATACAGATACGCAGTATTTT.

This clone was observed a single time. The genes are TRBV30 and TRBJ1-2; TRBD1 matches 8 bases. Germline CDR1 GTSNPN, CDR2 SVGIG (reference sequence). The CDR3 contains 10 residues. Germline trimming cut 7 bases from V and 8 bases from J; bases unmatched to any gene: 3. DNA for the CDR3: TGTGCCTTGTACAGGGGGGGCTACACCTTC. As protein: CALYRGGYTF. Based on the CDR3 plus reference TRBV30 and TRBJ1-2, the full variable domain is SQTIHQWPATLVQPVGSPLSLECTVEGTSNPNLYWYRQAAGRGLQLLFYSVGIGQISSEVPQNLSASRPQDRQFILSSKKLLLSDSGFYLCALYRGGYTFGSGTRLTVV.